Listed below are T cell receptor beta chains from one sample, sequenced in a study of shared clonotypes between healthy human individuals. Method: immunoSEQ multiplex PCR; TCRdb's copy keeps in-frame clones and lacks some. The table lists 1,500,000 or so clones, about 98.5% of them singletons. The sequenced material came from naive CD4+ T cells sorted from blood. The source is a man younger than 45 in good health. Both conserved end residues are part of each CDR3. The D gene is left open where the match is weak. Clone size is shown for a subset of rows, as once, few, many or a class of expanded clone.

v_gene	j_gene	d_gene	abundance	CDR3nt	CDR3aa
TRBV19	TRBJ1-1	-	-	TGTGCCAGTAGTATAGGGCCCGGAGCTTTCTTT	CASSIGPGAFF
TRBV19	TRBJ2-7	TRBD2	once	TGTGCCAGTAGTCCGGGACTAGCGGGAGTCTCCTTGGTCGAGCAGTACTTC	CASSPGLAGVSLVEQYF
TRBV7-2	TRBJ2-2	TRBD1	once	TGTGCCAGACGACAGGGGTGGACCGGGGAGCTGTTTTTT	CARRQGWTGELFF
TRBV30	TRBJ1-2	-	-	TGTGCCTGGAGTGTACTTTGGGGTTACACCTTC	CAWSVLWGYTF
TRBV7-9	TRBJ1-4	-	-	TGTGCCGGTGATTCGGGAGTGTCCGATGAAAAACTGTTTTTT	CAGDSGVSDEKLFF
TRBV2	TRBJ2-7	-	once	TGTGCCAGCAGTAGGCCGACCGGCTCCGCCTACGAGCAGTACTTC	CASSRPTGSAYEQYF
TRBV15	TRBJ1-1	-	-	TGTGCCACCAGCGTACCCGGGGACACTGAAGCTTTCTTT	CATSVPGDTEAFF
TRBV10-2	TRBJ1-1	-	-	TGCGCCAGCAGTGAAGTTCGAGGGTTCACTGAAGCTTTCTTT	CASSEVRGFTEAFF
TRBV6-5	TRBJ1-1	-	few	TGTGCCAGCAGGCCGACAGCGGGGAACACTGAAGCTTTCTTT	CASRPTAGNTEAFF
TRBV5-1	TRBJ1-4	-	once	TGCGCCAGCAGCTTGGGTGTAGGACCCGAAAAACTGTTTTTT	CASSLGVGPEKLFF
TRBV2	TRBJ1-1	-	-	TGTGCCAGCAGACGCGACAGTTCCATGAACACTGAAGCTTTCTTT	CASRRDSSMNTEAFF
TRBV9	TRBJ1-3	TRBD1	-	TGTGCCAGCAGCACCCGGGACAGTGGAAACACCATATATTTT	CASSTRDSGNTIYF
TRBV5-1	TRBJ2-2	-	-	TGCGCCAGCAGCTTGGGGTTTGCGAACACCGGGGAGCTGTTTTTT	CASSLGFANTGELFF
TRBV7-4	TRBJ2-2	-	-	TGTGCCAGCAGCCCCCCCGGGAGCCGGGAGCTGTTTTTT	CASSPPGSRELFF
TRBV14	TRBJ2-7	-	once	TGTGCCAGCAGCGGGAACCGAACCTACCTTTCCAACGAGCAGTACTTC	CASSGNRTYLSNEQYF
TRBV25-1	TRBJ1-4	-	-	TGTGCCAGCAGTGATTTCGGAGATGAAAAACTGTTTTTT	CASSDFGDEKLFF
TRBV28	TRBJ2-7	-	-	TGTGCCAGCAGGGGGACACTCTGGGAGCAGTACTTC	CASRGTLWEQYF
TRBV7-3	TRBJ2-7	-	-	TGTGCCAGCAGCCCCTCAGCTGATAGAGTTAACTCCTACGAGCAGTACTTC	CASSPSADRVNSYEQYF
TRBV5-1	TRBJ2-1	-	-	TGCGCCAGCAGCTTAATGCATAGCTCCTACAATGAGCAGTTCTTC	CASSLMHSSYNEQFF
TRBV15	TRBJ2-3	TRBD2	-	TGTGCCACCAGCAGAGATTTTTTAGGGACTAGCGGAGGAGATACGCAGTATTTT	CATSRDFLGTSGGDTQYF
TRBV5-4	TRBJ2-2	-	-	TGTGCCAGCAGCTTGGGGGCGGGTATTGACACCGGGGAGCTGTTTTTT	CASSLGAGIDTGELFF
TRBV7-2	TRBJ2-1	TRBD2	-	TGTGCCAGCAGCTTGGCGGGAGGGACCTACAATGAGCAGTTCTTC	CASSLAGGTYNEQFF
TRBV6-6	TRBJ2-3	-	-	TGTGCCAGCACCCCCAAGGGCACAGATACGCAGTATTTT	CASTPKGTDTQYF
TRBV5-8	TRBJ2-5	TRBD2	-	TGTGCCAGCAGCGCGGGAGTAGGAGGCGAGACCCAGTACTTC	CASSAGVGGETQYF
TRBV18	TRBJ2-1	TRBD1	-	TGTGCCAGCTCACCACGGGACAGAAAAGAGGAGCAGTTCTTC	CASSPRDRKEEQFF
TRBV5-4	TRBJ2-4	TRBD1	-	TGTGCCAGCAGCTTGTCGTCCCAGGGGGTAGCCAAAAACATTCAGTACTTC	CASSLSSQGVAKNIQYF
TRBV5-4	TRBJ1-3	-	-	TGTGCCAGCAGCTTGGAACCCCTCTCAAACACCATATATTTT	CASSLEPLSNTIYF
TRBV18	TRBJ2-1	-	-	TGTGCCAGCTCGAGAAATGAGCAGTTCTTC	CASSRNEQFF
TRBV6-6	TRBJ2-7	TRBD1	-	TGTGCCAGCACCCTCACAGGGGAAAGGTCCGAGCAGTACTTC	CASTLTGERSEQYF
TRBV5-8	TRBJ2-1	TRBD1	-	TGTGCCAGCAGCCTACAAAGGGGGACAGGGGGCCTCTACAATGAGCAGTTCTTC	CASSLQRGTGGLYNEQFF
TRBV9	TRBJ2-2	-	-	TGTGCCAGCAGCGTAGAAGCCCACGGGGAGCTGTTTTTT	CASSVEAHGELFF
TRBV5-6	TRBJ2-5	TRBD1	-	TGTGCCAGCAGCTTGGCTGGGACAGGGTGGGAGACCCAGTACTTC	CASSLAGTGWETQYF